These T cell receptor beta chains were read from a single sample in a study of cytomegalovirus exposure and HLA in healthy donors. Repertoires were generated with immunoSEQ multiplex PCR, while TCRdb's copy carries only in-frame clones and drops some. This sample's table reports around 140,000 clones. Sequencing was done on a sample of PBMCs. Receptors were obtained from a woman aged 50 to 60 in good health and CMV-seronegative. CDR3s include the opening cysteine and the closing phenylalanine or tryptophan. Fields, in order: D gene, J gene, V gene, CDR3 DNA, CDR3 protein. The D gene is left open where the match is weak.

NA,TRBJ1-2,TRBV6-6,TGTGCCAGCAGTTACTCGGTAGGGGATGGCTACACCTTC,CASSYSVGDGYTF
NA,TRBJ1-5,TRBV30,TGTGCCTGGAGTGTTGGGGGGGAACAGCCCCAGCATTTT,CAWSVGGEQPQHF
NA,TRBJ1-5,TRBV5-1,TGCGCCAGCAGCTTGGACCCTGGGGGGAATCAGCCCCAGCATTTT,CASSLDPGGNQPQHF
NA,TRBJ2-1,TRBV9,TGTGCCAGCAGTGGGCCAGGGGCAGGGGACAATGAGCAGTTCTTC,CASSGPGAGDNEQFF
NA,TRBJ1-2,TRBV30,TGTGCCTGGAGTCCCCAGGTCGGACTTAACTATGGCTACACCTTC,CAWSPQVGLNYGYTF
NA,TRBJ1-2,TRBV6-5,TGTGCCAGCAGTGCCCGCAGGGTGGACGGCTACACCTTC,CASSARRVDGYTF
TRBD1,TRBJ1-2,TRBV19,TGTGCCAGTAGTCCACAAGGGACAGGCAACTATGGCTACACCTTC,CASSPQGTGNYGYTF
TRBD1,TRBJ2-7,TRBV19,TGTGCCAGTAGTTTAGGGGGCAGCTCCTACGAGCAGTACTTC,CASSLGGSSYEQYF
NA,TRBJ1-4,TRBV28,TGTGCCAGCAGTTGGAGGGGTGGAGAGAGAGGGGAAAAACTGTTTTTT,CASSWRGGERGEKLFF
NA,TRBJ2-7,TRBV5-1,TGCGCCAGCAGCTCCCCGCCAGGCCTCACCTCCTACGAGCAGTACTTC,CASSSPPGLTSYEQYF
NA,TRBJ2-2,TRBV9,TGTGCCAGCAGCGTAGGTACTGGGGGGACCGGGGAGCTGTTTTTT,CASSVGTGGTGELFF
NA,TRBJ2-7,TRBV18,TGTGCCAGCTCACCTCTGCAGGACTCCTACGAGCAGTACTTC,CASSPLQDSYEQYF
NA,TRBJ2-1,TRBV7-9,TGTGCCAGCAGCCCCCCGGGGTCCTCCTACAATGAGCAGTTCTTC,CASSPPGSSYNEQFF
NA,TRBJ1-1,TRBV5-1,TGCGCCAGCAGCTTGGACAGACAGAACACTGAAGCTTTCTTT,CASSLDRQNTEAFF
TRBD2,TRBJ2-2,TRBV9,TGTGCCAGCAGCCCCAGACTAGCGGTCTACACCGGGGAGCTGTTTTTT,CASSPRLAVYTGELFF
TRBD2,TRBJ2-3,TRBV10-3,TGTGCCATCAATCCTCTAGCGGGGACCACAGATACGCAGTATTTT,CAINPLAGTTDTQYF
TRBD1,TRBJ1-5,TRBV30,TGTGCCTGGAGTGCCGACCGGACAGGGGGTAGCCAGCCCCAGCATTTT,CAWSADRTGGSQPQHF
NA,TRBJ2-1,TRBV12-5,TGTGCTAGTGGTTTTGTGGGAGGGGGTGAGCAGTTCTTC,CASGFVGGGEQFF
TRBD2,TRBJ2-6,TRBV19,TGTGCCAGTAGTATAGCGGGAGGGCCCACTGGGGCCAACGTCCTGACTTTC,CASSIAGGPTGANVLTF
NA,TRBJ2-7,TRBV28,TGTGCCAGCAGTCTCTCTTACAGCACCACCTACGAGCAGTACTTC,CASSLSYSTTYEQYF
TRBD1,TRBJ1-1,TRBV6-1,TGTGCCAGCAGTGAAGTTAAGGGGGCGGCTGAAGCTTTCTTT,CASSEVKGAAEAFF
TRBD2,TRBJ2-5,TRBV27,TGTGCCAGCAGTTTATTCGGGAGGATCCAAGAGACCCAGTACTTC,CASSLFGRIQETQYF
TRBD2,TRBJ2-2,TRBV5-1,TGCGCCAGCAGCTTCTGGAGCGGGAGGGCCGTCGGGGAGCTGTTTTTT,CASSFWSGRAVGELFF
NA,TRBJ1-6,TRBV9,TGTGCCAGCAGCGTAGCAACGGGTGGAAATTCACCCCTCCACTTT,CASSVATGGNSPLHF
NA,TRBJ2-2,TRBV5-4,TGTGCCAGCAGCTTGGTAGGGAGTGGGACGAACACCGGGGAGCTGTTTTTT,CASSLVGSGTNTGELFF
TRBD1,TRBJ1-2,TRBV18,TGTGCCAGCTCACCAAATGCTGACAGGGGTGCTAGTGGCTACACCTTC,CASSPNADRGASGYTF
NA,TRBJ1-2,TRBV5-1,TGCGCCAGCAGCTTGGGACAAACTTATGGCTACACCTTC,CASSLGQTYGYTF
TRBD1,TRBJ2-7,TRBV15,TGTGCCACCAGCAGAGATCCCAGGGGGTGGTACGAGCAGTACTTC,CATSRDPRGWYEQYF
NA,TRBJ1-3,TRBV5-3,TGTGCCAGAAGCTTGGTTCATGCTCGCCACCCGGAGGACACCATATATTTT,CARSLVHARHPEDTIYF